This T cell receptor beta chain derives from a study of naive and memory T cell subsets. An equimolar mix of two oligonucleotides served as the beta constant-region primer for TRBC1 and TRBC2. TCRdb re-derived calls from the UMI-ligation and nested PCR reads in MiXCR, one entry per CDR3 protein. The table has under 100,000 distinct CDR3 sequences, 5.5% to 8.5% seen once. The sequence derives from a human donor in good health. Source material: central memory CD4+ T cells from blood.

CDR3 DNA sequence: TGCAGTGCTAGACGGATCTCTAGCGGGGGCCCTAATGAGCAGTTCTTC. Translated: CSARRISSGGPNEQFF. The V and J genes are TRBV20-1 and TRBJ2-1; 10 nucleotides match TRBD2. The CDR3 has 16 residues. V shed 2 bases, J shed 7 bases, and the junction held 11 bases outside the gene matches. Germline V gene lookup returns CDR1 DFQATT and CDR2 SNEGSKA (reference sequence).